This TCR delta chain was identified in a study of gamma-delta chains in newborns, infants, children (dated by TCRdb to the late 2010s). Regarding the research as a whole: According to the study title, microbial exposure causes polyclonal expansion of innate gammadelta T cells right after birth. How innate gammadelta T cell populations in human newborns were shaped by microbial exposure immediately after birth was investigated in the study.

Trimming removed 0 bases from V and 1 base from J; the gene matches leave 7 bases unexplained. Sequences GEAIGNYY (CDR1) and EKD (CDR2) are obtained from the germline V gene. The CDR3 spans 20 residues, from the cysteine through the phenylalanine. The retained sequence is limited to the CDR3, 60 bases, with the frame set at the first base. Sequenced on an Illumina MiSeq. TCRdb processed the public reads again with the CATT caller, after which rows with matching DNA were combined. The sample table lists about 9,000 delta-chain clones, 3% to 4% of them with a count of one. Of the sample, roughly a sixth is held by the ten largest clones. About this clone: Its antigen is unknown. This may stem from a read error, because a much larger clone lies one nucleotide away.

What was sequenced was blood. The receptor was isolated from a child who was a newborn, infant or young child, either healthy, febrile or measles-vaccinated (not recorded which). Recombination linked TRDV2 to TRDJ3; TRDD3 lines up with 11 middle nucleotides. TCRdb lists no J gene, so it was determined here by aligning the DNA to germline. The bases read TGTGCCTGTGACACCCTTAGACTGGGGGATAGTTCCTGGGACACCCGACAGATGTTTTTC. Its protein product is CACDTLRLGDSSWDTRQMFF.